This T cell receptor beta chain was sequenced in a study of blood T cell repertoires in COVID-19. TCRdb's table, derived via immunoSEQ multiplex PCR, lists solely in-frame clones and lacks some. The sample holds about 49,000 clones, 70% to 90% seen once. V was clipped by 5 bases and J by 4 bases; unmatched bases: 3. The length of the CDR3 is 14 residues. Germline V gives CDR1 PRHDT, CDR2 FYEKMQ (reference sequence). This chain uses TRBV13 with TRBJ2-2; 8 nucleotides agree with TRBD2. The sequenced material came from peripheral blood. The receptor's source is a human donor in a cohort sampled during active COVID-19. DNA for the CDR3: TGTGCCAGCAGCGTTAGCGGGGCCACCGGGGAGCTGTTTTTT. As protein: CASSVSGATGELFF.